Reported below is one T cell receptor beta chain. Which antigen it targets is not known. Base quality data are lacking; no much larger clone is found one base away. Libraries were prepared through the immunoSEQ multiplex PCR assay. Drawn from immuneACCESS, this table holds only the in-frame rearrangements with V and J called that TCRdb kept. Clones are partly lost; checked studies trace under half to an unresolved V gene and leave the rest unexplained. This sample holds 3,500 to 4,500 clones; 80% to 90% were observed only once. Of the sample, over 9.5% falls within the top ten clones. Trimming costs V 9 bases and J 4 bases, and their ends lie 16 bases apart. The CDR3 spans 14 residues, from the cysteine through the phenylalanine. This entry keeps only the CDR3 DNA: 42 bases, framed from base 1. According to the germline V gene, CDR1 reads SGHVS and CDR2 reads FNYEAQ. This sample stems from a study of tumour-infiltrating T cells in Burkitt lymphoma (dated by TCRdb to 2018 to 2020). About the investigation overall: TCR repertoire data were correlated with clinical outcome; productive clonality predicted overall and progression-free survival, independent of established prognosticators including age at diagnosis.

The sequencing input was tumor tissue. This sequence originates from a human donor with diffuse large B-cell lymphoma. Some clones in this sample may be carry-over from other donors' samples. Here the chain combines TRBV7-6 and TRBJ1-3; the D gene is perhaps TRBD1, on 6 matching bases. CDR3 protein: CASTTGGGGNTIYF. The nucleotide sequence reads TGTGCCAGTACCACGGGGGGCGGAGGAAACACCATATATTTT.